Each of the 13 T cell receptor beta chains below was sequenced from the same sample in a study of yellow fever vaccine responses in identical twins. In TCRdb, the RT-PCR reads were re-called with MiXCR into one record per CDR3 protein. The sample lists approximately 32,000 distinct CDR3 sequences; less than 70% were seen once. The specimen was T cells from blood (PBMCs), unsorted or a sorted subset (not recorded which), collected before or after yellow fever vaccination (not recorded which). The receptor source for this set is a woman between 18 and 29 years old who received the yellow fever vaccine.

This rearrangement joins TRBV10-3 to TRBJ2-1; 7 positions agree with TRBD1. This CDR3 contains 18 residues. J was trimmed by 4 bases and V by 2 bases; bases with no gene match: 14. CDR1 is ENHRY, CDR2 SYGVKD, per germline. The CDR3 here is CAISEMRTGAAFYNEQFF. CDR3 nucleotide sequence: TGTGCCATCAGTGAGATGAGGACAGGTGCCGCCTTTTACAATGAGCAGTTCTTC.

The chain is built from TRBV20-1 and TRBJ1-2; unclear D gene. The V end was cut by 1 base, the J end by 2 bases, with 8 bases between. CDR3 length: 13 amino acids. The germline CDR1 and CDR2 sequences are DFQATT and SNEGSKA (reference sequence). The CDR3 nucleotides read TGCAGTGCTAGAGTCGGCCCCAACTATGGCTACACCTTC. It is translated as CSARVGPNYGYTF.

This clonotype has a handful of counts. The rearrangement links TRBV25-1 to TRBJ1-1, with no clear D. CDR1 MGHDK and CDR2 SYGVNS come from the germline V gene. Deletions cut 3 bases from V and 4 bases from J, with 6 bases between. This CDR3 comprises 12 residues. CDR3 DNA sequence: TGTGCCAGCAGTGATCCTGGCACTGAAGCTTTCTTT. Its translation is CASSDPGTEAFF.

The gene calls are TRBV13 and TRBJ2-1; 10 bases agree with TRBD1. The germline V gene encodes CDR1 PRHDT and CDR2 FYEKMQ (reference sequence). The CDR3 covers 15 residues. The junction had 5 bases not matched to a gene; V was cut back by 6 bases and J by 3 bases. The CDR3 loop is CASRGQGGDYNEQFF. The DNA for the CDR3 is TGTGCCAGCAGAGGACAGGGGGGAGACTACAATGAGCAGTTCTTC.

This chain links TRBV6-9 with TRBJ2-1, with D possibly TRBD2 on 5 matching bases. Trimming shortened V by 5 bases and J by 9 bases, and 11 bases separated the two germline ends. The CDR3 is 12 residues long. Per germline, CDR1 MNHGY and CDR2 SVAAGI. The CDR3: CASSNTRGEQFF. The CDR3 DNA reads as TGTGCCAGCAGTAATACTAGAGGTGAGCAGTTCTTC.

CDR3 region: CASSLVDLAGVAEQFF. The CDR3 nucleotides are TGTGCCAGCAGCTTAGTTGATCTAGCGGGAGTTGCTGAGCAGTTCTTC. V and J are TRBV11-3 and TRBJ2-1, with 10 bases that match TRBD2. CDR1 is SGHNT, CDR2 YENEEA, per germline. Unmatched junction bases numbered 9, after V lost 1 base and J lost 9 bases. This CDR3 comprises 16 residues.

This clonotype was found a few times. The chain combines TRBV4-1 with TRBJ1-3; no reliable D call. Germline lookup yields CDR1 MGHRA and CDR2 YSYEKL. The germline V and J ends were trimmed by 0 bases and 0 bases, with 6 bases remaining between them. The CDR3 loop spans 15 amino acids. CDR3 protein: CASSQDDVSGNTIYF. CDR3 DNA sequence: TGCGCCAGCAGCCAAGATGACGTCTCTGGAAACACCATATATTTT.

This clonotype has only one observation. CDR3 sequence: CAIRDRVEMNTEAFF. Written as DNA, the CDR3 is TGTGCCATCAGGGACAGGGTCGAAATGAACACTGAAGCTTTCTTT. The rearrangement joins TRBV10-3 to TRBJ1-1; 8 nucleotides agree with TRBD1. V lost 6 bases and J lost 0; bases outside the gene matches: 6. The CDR3 spans 15 residues. The germline gives CDR1 ENHRY, CDR2 SYGVKD.

This chain joins TRBV2 and TRBJ1-1; D remains unclear. This CDR3 comprises 12 residues. V was clipped by 7 bases and J by 1 base, with 7 bases between them. CDR1 and CDR2 from the germline V gene are SNHLY and FYNNEI. Here the CDR3 reads CASTTRNTEAFF. The DNA of the CDR3 is TGTGCCAGCACAACAAGGAACACTGAAGCTTTCTTT.

In DNA form, the CDR3 reads TGCGCCAGCTTGGAGGACAGACTAACATTCTACGAGCAGTACTTC. Translation: CASLEDRLTFYEQYF. The chain recombines TRBV23-1 with TRBJ2-7; D is possibly TRBD1 (6 bases). TRBV23-1 is treated as an ORF (open reading frame) with a function not yet certain. Trimming removed 8 bases from V and 3 bases from J, with 20 bases in between. The CDR3 sequence is 15 residues long.

V gene TRBV18 combines with J gene TRBJ2-5; TRBD2 might be the D (5 bases). CDR1 is KGHSH, CDR2 LQKENI, per germline. Between the trimmed V and J ends, which lost 3 bases and 2 bases, there was a span of 13 bases. The CDR3 has 15 amino acids. Here the CDR3 reads CASSPNRAAQETQYF. The CDR3 coding sequence is TGTGCCAGCTCACCTAACAGAGCGGCACAAGAGACCCAGTACTTC.

This chain links TRBV6-1 with TRBJ1-5; possible D gene TRBD1, 6 bases. Trimming took off 7 bases at V and 5 bases at J, with 9 bases between the two ends. Germline CDR1 reads MNHNS; CDR2 reads SASEGT. This CDR3 has 12 residues. The chain's CDR3 is CASKDRYQPQHF. CDR3 nucleotide sequence: TGTGCCAGCAAGGACAGATATCAGCCCCAGCATTTT.

The chain employs TRBV7-3 and TRBJ2-2; D ambiguous. CDR1 and CDR2 from the germline V gene are SGHTA and FQGTGA. The CDR3 consists of 15 residues. V gave up 0 bases and J gave up 1 base, with 6 bases separating them. The CDR3 bases are TGTGCCAGCAGCTTAACACACGGGAACACCGGGGAGCTGTTTTTT. Translation gives CASSLTHGNTGELFF.